The 14 T cell receptor beta chains below come from one sample, sequenced in a study of cytotoxic CD8 clonotypes in ibrutinib-treated CLL. TCRdb's table, derived via immunoSEQ multiplex PCR, lists solely in-frame clones and lacks some. The sample carries 250,000 to 350,000 clones, 60% to 80% recorded once. The material was PBMCs, obtained at disease progression, from a patient treated with ibrutinib. The receptors come from a human donor with chronic lymphocytic leukemia.

J is TRBJ2-1 and V is TRBV4-1; D unresolved. Trimming left V 1 base short and J 4 bases short, with 11 bases between. The CDR3 is 15 residues long. Germline-derived CDR1 and CDR2 are MGHRA and YSYEKL. The CDR3 coding sequence is TGCGCCAGCAGCCAAGTTGTTATCTCTTACAATGAGCAGTTCTTC. Protein: CASSQVVISYNEQFF.

On this clone: The sample has other DNA sequences that encode this CDR3 too. The chain employs TRBV18 and TRBJ2-5; D call uncertain. CDR1 and CDR2 from the germline V gene are KGHSH and LQKENI. The germline V and J ends were trimmed by 2 bases and 2 bases, with 9 bases remaining between them. The CDR3 consists of 14 residues. CDR3 amino acids: CASSPRSGQETQYF. CDR3 DNA sequence: TGTGCCAGCTCACCAAGATCAGGTCAAGAGACCCAGTACTTC.

V usage is TRBV10-2 and J usage is TRBJ2-7, with 7 positions matching TRBD1. The CDR3 extends over 15 amino acids. From germline, CDR1 is WSHSY and CDR2 SAAADI. With 6 bases clipped from V and 0 bases from J, the junction kept 8 bases outside the gene matches. The CDR3 nucleotides are TGCGCCAGCAGCCAGACAGGGACCGCCTCCTACGAGCAGTACTTC. It encodes CASSQTGTASYEQYF.

The gene calls are TRBV7-8 and TRBJ1-2, with D perhaps matching TRBD1 (5 bases). Germline-derived CDR1 and CDR2 are SGHVS and FQNEAQ. The CDR3 is 13 residues long. V dropped 2 bases and J dropped 4 bases, with 8 bases sitting between them. DNA of the CDR3: TGTGCCAGCAGCTTAAGACAGACCTATGGCTACACCTTC. This sequence encodes CASSLRQTYGYTF.

The rearrangement links TRBV7-9 to TRBJ2-6; D is unclear. This CDR3 is 15 amino acids long. CDR1 and CDR2 (germline): SEHNR, FQNEAQ (reference sequence). V gave up 1 base and J gave up 0 bases, with 4 bases separating them. The CDR3 nucleotides are TGTGCCAGCAGCTTAGGGTTCTCTGGGGCCAACGTCCTGACTTTC. The encoded protein is CASSLGFSGANVLTF. Drawing the rest from reference TRBV7-9 and TRBJ2-6, the complete variable domain is DTGVSQNPRHKITKRGQNVTFRCDPISEHNRLYWYRQTLGQGPEFLTYFQNEAQLEKSRLLSDRFSAERPKGSFSTLEIQRTEQGDSAMYLCASSLGFSGANVLTFGAGSRLTVL.

The chain links TRBV25-1 to TRBJ2-5, with 9 bases matching TRBD2. Germline loops: CDR1 MGHDK, CDR2 SYGVNS. The CDR3 length is 15 residues. The junction had 8 bases not matched to a gene; V was cut back by 5 bases and J by 4 bases. The CDR3 DNA follows: TGTGCCAGCAGTACCGTAGCGGGAGCGGGAGAGACCCAGTACTTC. Its translation: CASSTVAGAGETQYF.

The V call is TRBV11-2, the J call TRBJ2-7; weak D call: TRBD2 (6 bases). Looked up from germline, CDR1 is SGHAT and CDR2 is FQNNGV. The CDR3 is 14 amino acids. Trimming removed 5 bases at V and 2 bases at J, with 13 bases between. CDR3 nucleotides: TGTGCCAGCAGCAGAGGGGACTCGACCTACGAGCAGTACTTC. As protein: CASSRGDSTYEQYF.

This clone came up once. The chain uses TRBV25-1 and TRBJ2-3; either TRBD1 or TRBD2 may supply D (5 bases each). CDR1 is MGHDK, CDR2 SYGVNS, per germline. The V end was cut by 7 bases, the J end by 3 bases, with 11 bases between. The CDR3 contains 13 residues. The CDR3 region is CASTWGSTDTQYF. The CDR3 DNA follows: TGTGCCAGCACCTGGGGGTCGACAGATACGCAGTATTTT.

The V gene is TRBV7-3, the J gene TRBJ2-7; D is possibly TRBD2 (6 bases). The germline V gene encodes CDR1 SGHTA and CDR2 FQGTGA. CDR3 size: 15 residues. Trimming stripped 2 bases from V and 3 bases from J, with 14 bases between. CDR3 DNA: TGTGCCAGCAGCTTAGAGGCTAGCGCCGACTACGAGCAGTACTTC. Protein sequence: CASSLEASADYEQYF.

The CDR3 coding sequence is TGTGCCAGCAGCGTGACAGGGGGGTACGAGCAGTACTTC. It encodes CASSVTGGYEQYF. The chain employs TRBV5-8 and TRBJ2-7, with 9 bases identical to TRBD1. The CDR3 extends over 13 amino acids. Per the germline V gene, CDR1 is SGHTS and CDR2 is YDEGEE. V was clipped by 4 bases and J by 4 bases; unmatched bases: 3.

This clone came up a few times. The chain employs TRBV6-5 and TRBJ2-5, with D tentatively TRBD2 (6 bases). This CDR3 spans 14 amino acids. The V gene lost 0 bases and the J gene lost 3 bases, with 8 bases spanning the gap. The V gene's germline CDR1 is MNHEY and CDR2 SVGAGI. The CDR3 loop is CASSYSTGEETQYF. As DNA, the CDR3 is TGTGCCAGCAGTTACTCGACGGGGGAAGAGACCCAGTACTTC.

The gene calls are TRBV29-1 and TRBJ1-2; 7 bases agree with TRBD1. The length of the CDR3 is 12 residues. The J segment lost 6 bases and the V segment lost 6 bases, leaving 7 bases of the junction unmatched. The V gene's germline CDR1 is SQVTM and CDR2 ANQGSEA. In nucleotides, the CDR3 is TGCAGCGTACACGACAGGGTCAATGGCTACACCTTC. This sequence encodes CSVHDRVNGYTF.

CDR3 coding DNA: TGTGCCAGCAGCCCCCCTTTAGGGGGATACACAGATACGCAGTATTTT. Translating gives CASSPPLGGYTDTQYF. The chain couples TRBV5-4 to TRBJ2-3; D possibly corresponds to TRBD1 (6 bases). The CDR3 spans 16 residues. Trimming removed 4 bases at V and 2 bases at J, with 17 bases between. Germline-derived CDR1 and CDR2 are SGHNT and YYREEE (reference sequence).

This rearrangement joins TRBV7-6 to TRBJ2-5; D is possibly TRBD2 (6 bases). The germline CDR1 and CDR2 sequences are SGHVS and FNYEAQ. V was shortened by 5 bases and J by 4 bases, with 20 bases between the two germline ends. This CDR3 region has 16 residues. CDR3 DNA: TGTGCCAGCAGCCCGTGGGGGGACCCCCAAAGAGAGACCCAGTACTTC. Residues: CASSPWGDPQRETQYF. Drawing the rest from reference TRBV7-6 and TRBJ2-5, the complete variable domain is GAGVSQSPRYKVTKRGQDVALRCDPISGHVSLYWYRQALGQGPEFLTYFNYEAQQDKSGLPNDRFSAERPEGSISTLTIQRTEQRDSAMYRCASSPWGDPQRETQYFGPGTRLLVL.